The 20 T cell receptor beta chains reported below all come from one sample, sequenced in a study of T cell responses to AZD1222 COVID-19 vaccine. Using immunoSEQ multiplex PCR, the repertoire was profiled, and TCRdb retains in-frame clones only, with some absent. The repertoire holds 140,000 to 150,000 clones, with 80% to 90% as singletons. The sample was peripheral blood, taken on day 0 of AZD1222 vaccination. The origin of the receptors is an adult in good health.

V usage is TRBV6-1 and J usage is TRBJ1-5; TRBD1 might be the D (6 bases). Germline CDR1 and CDR2: MNHNS and SASEGT. The CDR3 has 14 amino acids. Trimming took 7 bases from V and 5 from J, leaving 15 bases between them. The CDR3 bases are TGTGCCAGCACCCTAATCGGGGGGCATCAGCCCCAGCATTTT. The encoded protein is CASTLIGGHQPQHF.

A remark on this clone: The sample carries other DNA sequences with the same CDR3. J is TRBJ1-4 and V is TRBV28; 8 nucleotides match TRBD1. The CDR3 covers 15 residues. Germline loops: CDR1 MDHEN, CDR2 SYDVKM. With V trimmed by 3 bases and J by 3 bases, 3 bases remained unmatched. CDR3 nucleotide sequence: TGTGCCAGCAGTTTTCAGGGGGCTGCTAATGAAAAACTGTTTTTT. Its translation is CASSFQGAANEKLFF.

This chain links TRBV19 with TRBJ1-4, with D unclear. This CDR3 is 15 amino acids long. CDR1 is LNHDA, CDR2 SQIVND, per germline (reference sequence). The V end was cut by 7 bases, the J end by 0 bases, with 12 bases between. The CDR3 DNA follows: TGTGCCAGTACCCCGCAGGCCGCAACTAATGAAAAACTGTTTTTT. Amino acid sequence: CASTPQAATNEKLFF. The whole variable domain, filled in from reference TRBV19 and TRBJ1-4, reads DGGITQSPKYLFRKEGQNVTLSCEQNLNHDAMYWYRQDPGQGLRLIYYSQIVNDFQKGDIAEGYSVSREKKESFPLTVTSAQKNPTAFYLCASTPQAATNEKLFFGSGTQLSVL.

On this clone: Compared with germline, one end of the junction differs, possibly owing to a read error. V usage is TRBV28 and J usage is TRBJ2-1, with 8 bases identical to TRBD2. Germline V gene sequence: CDR1 MDHEN, CDR2 SYDVKM. CDR3 size: 11 residues. CDR3 nucleotide sequence: TGTGCCAGCAGTAGGACAGCGGGAGTGGTCTTC. It encodes CASSRTAGVVF.

This rearrangement joins TRBV6-5 to TRBJ1-5; no clear D. This CDR3 spans 13 amino acids. Germline lookup yields CDR1 MNHEY and CDR2 SVGAGI. V was shortened by 0 bases and J by 8 bases, with 8 bases between the two germline ends. The CDR3 is CASSYSGLEPQHF. CDR3 DNA sequence: TGTGCCAGCAGTTACTCAGGTTTGGAGCCCCAGCATTTT.

The chain carries TRBV10-1 and TRBJ1-5; a weak D match, TRBD1 (6 bases). This CDR3 has 16 amino acids. Looked up from germline, CDR1 is WNHNN and CDR2 is SYGVQD (reference sequence). V lost 6 bases, J lost 0 bases, and 15 bases lay in between. The CDR3 DNA reads TGCGCCAGCAGGTTCCCCGACAGGCTTAGCAATCAGCCCCAGCATTTT. Amino acid sequence: CASRFPDRLSNQPQHF.

This clone was counted between two and nine times. This rearrangement joins TRBV19 to TRBJ1-1; D not resolved. Trimming removed 3 bases at V and 1 base at J, with 12 bases between. In germline, CDR1 is LNHDA, CDR2 SQIVND (reference sequence). This CDR3 has 15 amino acids. In DNA form, the CDR3 reads TGTGCCAGTAGTATCAATCCCCGTGGGAACACTGAAGCTTTCTTT. Amino acids: CASSINPRGNTEAFF.

The chain joins TRBV5-1 to TRBJ1-3; D remains ambiguous. The CDR3 length is 16 residues. Per the germline V gene, CDR1 is SGHRS and CDR2 is YFSETQ. The V end lost 4 bases, the J end lost 8 bases, and 22 bases lay between the germline ends. CDR3 in DNA: TGCGCCAGCAGCCTAGCATACCCCATCTTCGGGGACACCATATATTTT. It codes for CASSLAYPIFGDTIYF.

This clone appeared a few times. The CDR3 bases are TGTGCCAGCAGCCCCGTCCCCGGGACTACCGCCCCCAAAGAGCAGTACTTC. Its protein is CASSPVPGTTAPKEQYF. The chain has TRBV7-9 and TRBJ2-7, with TRBD2 matching over 7 bases. The V segment lost 5 bases and the J segment 7 bases; nucleotides outside the gene matches: 20. CDR1 and CDR2 (germline): SEHNR, FQNEAQ (reference sequence). This CDR3 has 17 amino acids.

The chain employs TRBV4-2 and TRBJ1-5; D uncertain. CDR3 length: 12 amino acids. Trimming stripped 0 bases from V and 16 bases from J, with 13 bases between. CDR1 and CDR2 from the germline V gene are LGHNA and YNFKEQ. This CDR3 reads CASSQDRGPPHF. The CDR3 coding sequence is TGTGCCAGCAGCCAAGATAGAGGACCCCCTCATTTT.

V and J are TRBV30 and TRBJ1-4; TRBD1 might be the D (6 bases). The CDR3 totals 11 residues. Deletions cut 8 bases from V and 6 bases from J, with 10 bases between. Germline V gene lookup returns CDR1 GTSNPN and CDR2 SVGIG (reference sequence). The CDR3 coding sequence is TGTGCCGGGGGGCACCATGAAAAACTGTTTTTT. As protein: CAGGHHEKLFF.

This clone has a single count. The chain links TRBV3-1 (or the pseudogene TRBV3-2) to TRBJ2-5; TRBD1 might be the D (5 bases). The CDR3 runs to 12 residues. Germline-derived CDR1 and CDR2 are LGHDT and YNNKEL (reference sequence). Trimming cost V 9 bases and J 4 bases, with 12 bases left between them. CDR3 amino acids: CASDRNRETQYF. CDR3 coding DNA: TGTGCCAGTGACAGAAACAGAGAGACCCAGTACTTC.

This clone was recorded only once. The CDR3 coding sequence is TGCGCCAGCAGGGGGGTGCAGCGGGGGACCCAAGAGACCCAGTACTTC. This encodes CASRGVQRGTQETQYF. V and J are TRBV10-2 and TRBJ2-5; 8 bases match TRBD2. CDR3 size: 16 residues. V shed 6 bases, J shed 1 base, and the junction held 10 bases outside the gene matches. The germline gives CDR1 WSHSY, CDR2 SAAADI.

This rearrangement joins TRBV18 to TRBJ1-5; 11 bases fit TRBD1. The CDR3 runs to 16 residues. The ends lost 2 bases at V and 4 bases at J; junction bases unmatched: 4. Per germline, CDR1 KGHSH and CDR2 LQKENI. CDR3 DNA sequence: TGTGCCAGCTCACCATTAGGGACAGGGGGAAATCAGCCCCAGCATTTT. Amino acids: CASSPLGTGGNQPQHF.

The rearrangement links TRBV7-2 to TRBJ1-2, with a weak D call TRBD1 (5 bases). With 1 base removed from V and 5 bases from J, the gap between germline ends came to 17 bases. The CDR3 contains 16 residues. In germline, CDR1 is SGHTA, CDR2 FQGNSA. CDR3: CASSLDGTATRYGYTF. CDR3 DNA sequence: TGTGCCAGCAGCTTAGATGGGACCGCTACTCGGTATGGCTACACCTTC.

V and J are TRBV12-3 or TRBV12-4 and TRBJ1-2; D not certain. The ends were cut back, 4 bases at V and 13 bases at J, with 16 bases in the middle. This CDR3 has 12 residues. In DNA, the CDR3 is TGTGCCAGCAGTTACGACACCGGAGTCGGCACCTTC. As protein: CASSYDTGVGTF.

This chain uses TRBV6-5 with TRBJ1-2; weak D call: TRBD1 (5 bases). The CDR3 loop spans 11 amino acids. V lost 4 bases and J lost 11, with 11 bases in between. In germline, CDR1 is MNHEY, CDR2 SVGAGI. CDR3 sequence: CASSFGREYTF. The CDR3 DNA follows: TGTGCCAGCAGTTTCGGCAGGGAGTACACCTTC.

CDR3 nucleotides: TGTGCCAGCAGCCCGACTACCAGGGAGCAAGAGACCCAGTACTTC. Its translation is CASSPTTREQETQYF. The chain joins TRBV3-1 (or the pseudogene TRBV3-2) to TRBJ2-5; D may correspond to TRBD1 or TRBD2 (5 bases each). Germline V CDR1 and CDR2: LGHDT, YNNKEL (reference sequence). Trimming left V 4 bases short and J 2 bases short, with 14 bases between. The CDR3 has 15 amino acids.

J is TRBJ1-5 and V is TRBV19; no clear D. Germline loops: CDR1 LNHDA, CDR2 SQIVND (reference sequence). V was shortened by 1 base and J by 4 bases, with 8 bases between the two germline ends. This CDR3 has 14 amino acids. CDR3 in DNA: TGTGCCAGTAGTATAGGGCACCGAAATCAGCCCCAGCATTTT. It yields the protein CASSIGHRNQPQHF.

The chain carries TRBV6-5 and TRBJ1-5; D unresolved. V was cut by 6 bases and J by 0 bases, with 9 bases left in between. Germline CDR1 and CDR2: MNHEY and SVGAGI. The CDR3 length is 14 residues. CDR3 protein: CASRALYSNQPQHF. CDR3 in DNA: TGTGCCAGCAGGGCCCTATATAGCAATCAGCCCCAGCATTTT.